This T cell receptor beta chain was sequenced for a study of vaccination and CD4 T cells after COVID-19 (dated by TCRdb to between 2021 and 2024). Context from the whole study: Every convalescent patient had a positive nasal swab PCR test for SARS-CoV-2, with mild disease in about nine patients and severe disease in one. Post-COVID blood samples from convalescent patients were collected a median of 101 days after diagnosis, with a range of 35 to 161 days. The spike-specific CD4+ TCR repertoire was compared before and after mRNA vaccination in around ten COVID-19 convalescent patients and a handful of infection-naive healthy vaccine recipients. Six males and four females were included in the convalescent cohort, with two Hispanic individuals, seven Caucasians, two Asians and one multiracial person represented. Two doses of either the Pfizer-BioNTech BNT162b2 vaccine (n=8) or the Moderna mRNA-1273 vaccine (n=2) were administered to participants. In control cultures, a CEFX viral epitope pool was used as positive control, an HIV-1 Nef peptide pool was used as negative control, or no peptide was added. For stimulating the cultures, overlapping spike peptide pools were used, derived from SARS-CoV-2 as well as from the common cold coronaviruses HCoV-NL63, HCoV-OC43 and HCoV-229E. The time from the second vaccine dose to post-vaccine blood sampling had a median of roughly 77 days and ranged from about 13 to 250 days.

The method was PCR. DNA from cultured CD4+ T cells underwent TCR sequencing with the Oncomine TCR Beta short-read assay at the Johns Hopkins FTIC core. Genomic DNA was extracted from the cultured CD4+ T cells with the QIAamp micro DNA kit. Oncomine TCR Beta libraries made from cultured CD4+ T cells were pooled using unique dual indexes and sequenced on an Illumina iSeq 100. The original methods were these. Non-productive sequences were removed, and CDR3s not starting with C, not ending with F or W, or shorter than 7 amino acids were discarded. The MANAFEST web application identified antigen-specific clonotypes by comparing peptide-stimulated wells against reference wells and other culture wells. To be called positive, a clone needed an FDR below 0.05, an odds ratio above 5, and a productive frequency above 0.1% in at least two of three replicate wells. A clonotype counted as cross-reactive if it showed significant expansion both in the SARS-CoV-2 spike wells and in at least one common cold coronavirus spike condition. Similarity between CDR3 sequences was evaluated in R version 3.6.1 using Levenshtein distances (stringdist) and unrooted phylogenetic trees (ape). The public sequencing data were trimmed at Q25 with fastp and processed into clonotypes with MiXCR by TCRdb, which kept only in-frame beta chains. Under each unique CDR3 protein, matching rows form one entry showing the most common genes and DNA. In this record, the V and J calls reflect TCRdb's handling and not the investigators' own analysis. This sample holds under 20,000 distinct CDR3 sequences; about 71% were observed only once. Less than 6% of the sample lies in the top ten.

Trimming removed 5 bases from V and 4 bases from J, leaving 17 bases between the germline ends. The CDR3 sequence holds 15 residues, the cysteine and phenylalanine included. CDR3 DNA only is kept here, 45 bases in frame from base 1. The germline V gene provides CDR1 MDHEN and CDR2 SYDVKM. The full study reports these points: The study included relatively few convalescent patients and did not analyze early timepoints after natural infection. Of the vaccine-specific clones in convalescent patients, 304 of 307, or nearly all, reacted only to SARS-CoV-2 spike and did not cross-react with common cold coronaviruses. Among convalescent patients, a median approximately 88% of the SARS-CoV-2-reactive clones seen after vaccination appeared only after vaccination, which suggests priming specific to the vaccine. An increase in the median number of SARS-CoV-2-reactive clonotypes from 21 after infection to 38 after vaccination was observed, but the change was not found to be significant.

On this clonotype itself: There is no known antigen for this receptor. No base quality information exists; no much larger clone differs at one position.

The treatment or condition label corresponds to: roughly 11-day PBMC culture with coronavirus spike peptide pools or control peptides (ViraFEST assay). The ViraFEST assay was used in the study, in which antigen-specific T cells were expanded with peptide pools and expanded clonotypes were subsequently identified by TCR sequencing. The convalescent patients' positive SARS-CoV-2 PCR tests fell between March and December 2020, which was before the Alpha, Beta and Delta variants emerged in the United States. Each well held about 2 million PBMCs cultured in IMDM containing around 5.1% human AB serum and about 10 IU/ml IL-2, with roughly 9.2 ug/ml peptide pools added. Half of the culture medium was replaced with fresh IL-2-containing medium on days 3 and 7. CD4+ T cells were isolated after roughly 10 days of culture through negative selection using the EasySep CD4+ T cell isolation kit. Ficoll-Paque Plus gradient centrifugation was used to isolate PBMCs from whole blood, and the isolated PBMCs were then either used fresh or cryopreserved at -140C. Culture conditions were generally each tested in triplicate wells.

The specimen was CD4+ T cells from blood, cultured in vitro. The chain is assembled from TRBV28 and TRBJ2-5; the D gene lacks a confident call. The receptor was derived from a human donor who had recovered from COVID-19. Read as DNA, the sequence is TGTGCCAGCAGTCCCTTGCTTGGGCCGGGAGAGACCCAGTACTTC. This translates into CASSPLLGPGETQYF.